This T cell receptor (beta chain) was recovered during a study of T cells after yellow fever vaccination. Study-wide background: Preparation used SMART-Seq v4 Ultra Low Input for the low-cell-number fractions.

This clonotype was detected a few times. The antigen is unknown. Looked up from germline, CDR1 is SGHTA and CDR2 is FQGTGA. Trimming removed 5 bases from V and 2 bases from J, with 14 bases in between. This CDR3 is built from 15 residues. The 5'RACE template-switching step produced TCR cDNA and added a universal primer site and UMIs. From the 5' RACE reads, TCRdb called clonotypes with MiXCR, one entry per CDR3 protein. This repertoire shows 300,000 to 400,000 distinct CDR3 sequences, about 11% found once; its top ten account for approximately 3%. General observations from the study: Abundant contaminating clonotypes from the bulk population could appear in FACS-sorted repertoires.

The source was CD4+ T cells sorted from PBMCs, collected 45 days after the yellow fever booster vaccination. The source is a man younger than 35 who received the YFV17D yellow fever vaccine. V is TRBV7-3 and J is TRBJ2-3, with a weak D call TRBD2 (6 bases). The CDR3 region has the DNA TGTGCCAGCAGCCCCCACTGGACTACCACAGATACGCAGTATTTT. It encodes CASSPHWTTTDTQYF. The full variable domain, rest sourced from reference TRBV7-3 and TRBJ2-3, is GAGVSQTPSNKVTEKGKYVELRCDPISGHTALYWYRQSLGQGPEFLIYFQGTGAADDSGLPNDRFFAVRPEGSVSTLKIQRTERGDSAVYLCASSPHWTTTDTQYFGPGTRLTVL.